The 31 T cell receptor beta chains presented below share a single source sample, sequenced in a study of CD8+ T cells in alopecia areata. The treatment is: oral pan-JAK inhibitor, 5-10 mg twice daily. Extracted from the samples, RNA was reverse transcribed into cDNA to serve as the sequencing template. Libraries were prepared by immunoSEQ multiplex PCR; TCRdb keeps only in-frame clonotypes and omits some of them. This table has roughly 230,000 clones, roughly 44% appearing once. Sequencing used CD4+ T cells sorted from blood, obtained at roughly week 36, from a patient treated with tofacitinib. Receptors were obtained from a human donor with alopecia areata.

The CDR3 spells CASSHLAGLVETQYF. The CDR3 DNA reads as TGTGCCAGCAGCCATCTAGCGGGGCTAGTGGAGACCCAGTACTTC. The chain uses TRBV14 and TRBJ2-5; 9 bases fit TRBD2. This CDR3 has 15 amino acids. Germline V CDR1 and CDR2: SGHDN, FVKESK. The trim removed 3 bases at V and 5 bases at J, leaving 7 bases unmatched.

Comments on this clone: Other DNA sequences from this sample encode an identical CDR3 as well. J is TRBJ2-5 and V is TRBV20-1; D unresolved. Germline-derived CDR1 and CDR2 are DFQATT and SNEGSKA (reference sequence). Trimming shortened V by 3 bases and J by 1 base, and 3 bases separated the two germline ends. CDR3 length: 11 amino acids. This CDR3 reads CSASLQETQYF. In DNA form, the CDR3 reads TGCAGTGCTAGTCTCCAAGAGACCCAGTACTTC.

This clone was observed a few times. The chain joins TRBV30 to TRBJ2-1; 11 bases map to TRBD2. The ends lost 0 bases at V and 9 bases at J; junction bases unmatched: 4. Germline CDR1 reads GTSNPN; CDR2 reads SVGIG (reference sequence). The CDR3 totals 14 residues. CDR3 sequence (DNA): TGTGCCTGGAGTGTACTAGCGGGAGTTATTGAGCAGTTCTTC. This translates into CAWSVLAGVIEQFF.

The V gene is TRBV29-1, the J gene TRBJ1-1; D ambiguous. The CDR3 covers 11 residues. CDR1 SQVTM and CDR2 ANQGSEA come from the germline V gene. Trimming stripped 7 bases from V and 1 base from J, with 7 bases between. This chain's CDR3 is CSATENTEAFF. The CDR3 DNA sequence: TGCAGCGCCACAGAGAACACTGAAGCTTTCTTT.

J is TRBJ2-3 and V is TRBV28; 9 nucleotides line up with TRBD2. The CDR3 covers 15 residues. V lost 8 bases, J lost 5 bases, and 11 bases stayed unmatched. Germline V CDR1 and CDR2: MDHEN, SYDVKM. The CDR3 reads CASGRPSGMEDTQYF. For the CDR3, the DNA is TGTGCCAGCGGGAGGCCTAGCGGGATGGAAGATACGCAGTATTTT.

This clone was observed a few times. V gene TRBV30 combines with J gene TRBJ2-5; no firm D call. The DNA matches TRBJ2-7 better at its end, which makes the J call doubtful. The CDR3 spans 13 residues. Germline V gene sequence: CDR1 GTSNPN, CDR2 SVGIG (reference sequence). CDR3 sequence (DNA): TGTGCCTCCGAGGTTTTGGGCACCTACGAGCAGTACTTC. Amino acids: CASEVLGTYEQYF.

This clone was seen a few times. V and J are TRBV29-1 and TRBJ1-1, with 7 bases matching TRBD1. Germline V lookup: CDR1 SQVTM, CDR2 ANQGSEA. The junction had 3 bases not matched to a gene; V was cut back by 7 bases and J by 1 base. CDR3 length: 12 residues. DNA for the CDR3: TGCAGCGCAGAGGGGGCGAACACTGAAGCTTTCTTT. The encoded protein is CSAEGANTEAFF.

J is TRBJ2-1 and V is TRBV11-2; weak D call: TRBD1 (6 bases). This CDR3 is built from 12 residues. The germline V and J ends were trimmed by 2 bases and 9 bases, with 8 bases remaining between them. The germline gives CDR1 SGHAT, CDR2 FQNNGV. CDR3 sequence reads: CASSLQGFEQFF. CDR3 in DNA: TGTGCCAGCAGCTTACAGGGGTTTGAGCAGTTCTTC. The full variable domain, its missing parts supplied by reference TRBV11-2 and TRBJ2-1, is EAGVAQSPRYKIIEKRQSVAFWCNPISGHATLYWYQQILGQGPKLLIQFQNNGVVDDSQLPKDRFSAERLKGVDSTLKIQPAKLEDSAVYLCASSLQGFEQFFGPGTRLTVL.

The table lists this clone with a few counts. V and J are TRBV7-2 and TRBJ2-1; D gene ambiguous. Trimming pared 1 base from V and 7 bases from J, leaving 8 bases between. The CDR3 has 13 residues. CDR1 SGHTA and CDR2 FQGNSA come from the germline V gene. The DNA for the CDR3 is TGTGCCAGCAGCTTAGTTGGGAATAATGAGCAGTTCTTC. This encodes CASSLVGNNEQFF.

This chain uses TRBV19 with TRBJ1-1; D gene ambiguous. Germline CDR1 is LNHDA and CDR2 is SQIVND (reference sequence). This CDR3 is built from 16 residues. Trimming left V 0 bases short and J 3 bases short, with 14 bases between. For the CDR3, the DNA is TGTGCCAGTAGTATAGATCCGGGAACGACACACACTGAAGCTTTCTTT. Translated, it gives CASSIDPGTTHTEAFF.

The genes are TRBV7-2 and TRBJ2-7, with 9 bases matching TRBD2. The CDR3 has 16 residues. With V trimmed by 4 bases and J by 3 bases, 10 bases remained unmatched. From germline, CDR1 is SGHTA and CDR2 FQGNSA. The CDR3 region has the DNA TGTGCCAGCAGCTCTGGGAGGCGGGAGGGTATCTACGAGCAGTACTTC. Protein sequence: CASSSGRREGIYEQYF. Full variable domain (remainder filled in from reference TRBV7-2 and TRBJ2-7): GAGVSQSPSNKVTEKGKDVELRCDPISGHTALYWYRQSLGQGLEFLIYFQGNSAPDKSGLPSDRFSAERTGGSVSTLTIQRTQQEDSAVYLCASSSGRREGIYEQYFGPGTRLTVT.

The V gene is TRBV2, the J gene TRBJ2-7; TRBD1 is a possible D gene (5 bases). The CDR3 length is 12 residues. Deletions cut 7 bases from V and 0 bases from J, with 7 bases between. Germline lookup yields CDR1 SNHLY and CDR2 FYNNEI. The CDR3 protein is CASTTDSYEQYF. The CDR3 bases are TGTGCCAGCACGACAGACTCCTACGAGCAGTACTTC.

The V and J genes are TRBV29-1 and TRBJ2-1; D perhaps matches TRBD2 (6 bases). V was trimmed by 6 bases and J by 7 bases, leaving 16 bases between them. Germline assignment: CDR1 SQVTM and CDR2 ANQGSEA. The CDR3 totals 13 residues. The CDR3 sequence is CSVPGPAGNEQFF. The CDR3 nucleotides read TGCAGCGTGCCGGGACCGGCGGGAAATGAGCAGTTCTTC.

The rearrangement joins TRBV5-1 to TRBJ2-3, with 9 bases that match TRBD2. CDR1 SGHRS and CDR2 YFSETQ come from the germline V gene. This CDR3 comprises 17 residues. V shed 5 bases, J shed 2 bases, and the junction held 12 bases outside the gene matches. Written as DNA, the CDR3 is TGCGCCAGCAGTTTTGGACCCCGCGGGGGGGCCACAGATACGCAGTATTTT. Amino acids: CASSFGPRGGATDTQYF.

The CDR3 DNA reads TGTGCCTGGAGTGGGACTCAAGAGACCCAGTACTTC. This translates into CAWSGTQETQYF. V and J are TRBV30 and TRBJ2-5; D is possibly TRBD2 (5 bases). The CDR3 length is 12 residues. CDR1 and CDR2 (germline): GTSNPN, SVGIG (reference sequence). V lost 1 base and J 2 bases, leaving 5 bases between the germline ends.

The rearrangement joins TRBV6-5 to TRBJ1-2, with D possibly TRBD1 on 5 matching bases. Trimming pared 7 bases from V and 2 bases from J, leaving 14 bases between. This CDR3 spans 14 amino acids. Germline-derived CDR1 and CDR2 are MNHEY and SVGAGI. The CDR3 loop reads CASKLGGSNYGYTF. In nucleotides, the CDR3 is TGTGCCAGCAAGCTTGGGGGGTCGAACTATGGCTACACCTTC.

This chain connects TRBV15 to TRBJ2-3, with D possibly matching TRBD2 (6 bases). Germline V gene sequence: CDR1 LNHNV, CDR2 YYDKDF (reference sequence). With 0 bases removed from V and 4 bases from J, the gap between germline ends came to 14 bases. This CDR3 has 16 amino acids. The CDR3 reads CATSREAGGNADTQYF. The CDR3 DNA reads as TGTGCCACCAGCAGAGAAGCTGGGGGGAACGCAGATACGCAGTATTTT.

The gene calls are TRBV27 and TRBJ2-2; weak D call: TRBD1 (6 bases). Germline V lookup: CDR1 MNHEY, CDR2 SMNVEV (reference sequence). Deletions cut 2 bases from V and 5 bases from J, with 6 bases between. The length of the CDR3 is 13 residues. The CDR3 region is CASSLRGTGELFF. CDR3 DNA: TGTGCCAGCAGTTTAAGGGGGACCGGGGAGCTGTTTTTT.

This clone was observed a single time. Written as DNA, the CDR3 is TGTGCTAGCGGAGGATCCGGGGAGCTGTTTTTT. This codes for CASGGSGELFF. V and J are TRBV7-8 and TRBJ2-2, with D tentatively TRBD2 (6 bases). CDR1 and CDR2 from the germline V gene are SGHVS and FQNEAQ. The CDR3 is 11 residues long.

This chain uses TRBV5-1 with TRBJ2-3; TRBD2 might be the D (5 bases). Germline-derived CDR1 and CDR2 are SGHRS and YFSETQ. CDR3 length: 18 residues. Trimming took off 0 bases at V and 2 bases at J, with 19 bases between the two ends. This CDR3 is CASSLATKADKHTDTQYF. The CDR3 region has the DNA TGCGCCAGCAGCTTGGCCACAAAAGCGGATAAGCACACAGATACGCAGTATTTT.

The rearrangement joins TRBV29-1 to TRBJ2-1, with D unresolved. The CDR3 is 13 amino acids. Germline values: CDR1 SQVTM, CDR2 ANQGSEA. V was pared by 5 bases and J by 1 base, with 9 bases between. The CDR3 sequence is CSVTQRSYNEQFF. Written as DNA, the CDR3 is TGCAGCGTTACACAGAGATCCTACAATGAGCAGTTCTTC.

This clone was found a few times. The chain couples TRBV7-6 to TRBJ2-7; 10 nucleotides align to TRBD1. CDR1 and CDR2 (germline): SGHVS, FNYEAQ. The CDR3 runs to 14 residues. Unmatched junction bases numbered 6, after V lost 4 bases and J lost 6 bases. CDR3 sequence: CASSSIDRGPEQYF. DNA for the CDR3: TGTGCCAGCAGCTCGATCGACAGGGGGCCCGAGCAGTACTTC.

This chain uses TRBV29-1 with TRBJ2-1; TRBD2 matches at 8 bases. With V trimmed by 3 bases and J by 0 bases, 7 bases remained unmatched. This CDR3 contains 16 residues. Germline values: CDR1 SQVTM, CDR2 ANQGSEA. The CDR3 loop is CSVEGSGMLSYNEQFF. CDR3 in DNA: TGCAGCGTTGAGGGTAGCGGGATGCTCTCCTACAATGAGCAGTTCTTC.

The chain employs TRBV6-5 and TRBJ2-1; TRBD1 agrees at 7 bases. This CDR3 is 12 amino acids long. The germline V gene encodes CDR1 MNHEY and CDR2 SVGAGI. The junction had 4 bases not matched to a gene; V was cut back by 5 bases and J by 9 bases. The CDR3 DNA follows: TGTGCCAGCAGTACAGGGGACACTGAGCAGTTCTTC. It specifies CASSTGDTEQFF.

CDR3 bases: TGCAGCGGCCGGGGGGTCAAAAAGACCCAGTACTTC. Its protein is CSGRGVKKTQYF. The chain has TRBV29-1 and TRBJ2-5; 7 positions match TRBD2. The V gene's germline CDR1 is SQVTM and CDR2 ANQGSEA. CDR3 length equals 12 residues. V lost 7 bases to trimming and J lost 6 bases; unmatched junction nucleotides: 8.

This clone was observed a few times. The chain employs TRBV30 and TRBJ1-5, with TRBD1 matching 7 bases. The CDR3 totals 16 residues. With 2 bases clipped from V and 3 bases from J, the junction kept 10 bases outside the gene matches. CDR1 and CDR2 from the germline V gene are GTSNPN and SVGIG (reference sequence). The CDR3 DNA reads TGTGCCTGGAGTCCCAAAAGGGGGACAGTCAATCAGCCCCAGCATTTT. Translating gives CAWSPKRGTVNQPQHF.

V is TRBV4-3 and J is TRBJ2-3; D ambiguous. In germline, CDR1 is LGHNA, CDR2 YSLEER. This CDR3 spans 12 amino acids. The V gene lost 0 bases and the J gene lost 5 bases, with 3 bases spanning the gap. CDR3 DNA sequence: TGCGCCAGCAGCCAAGATCGAGATACGCAGTATTTT. Amino acids: CASSQDRDTQYF.

The chain links TRBV15 to TRBJ2-5; D is unresolved. Germline CDR1 LNHNV, CDR2 YYDKDF (reference sequence). CDR3 length equals 14 residues. V dropped 5 bases and J dropped 5 bases, with 15 bases sitting between them. Here the CDR3 DNA reads TGTGCCACCAGCGGTGGAGTGAGAAAGGAGACCCAGTACTTC. Amino acids: CATSGGVRKETQYF. The full variable domain, with the rest looked up from reference TRBV15 and TRBJ2-5, is DAMVIQNPRYQVTQFGKPVTLSCSQTLNHNVMYWYQQKSSQAPKLLFHYYDKDFNNEADTPDNFQSRRPNTSFCFLDIRSPGLGDTAMYLCATSGGVRKETQYFGPGTRLLVL.

The chain combines TRBV18 with TRBJ1-1; D is uncertain. The ends were cut back, 6 bases at V and 3 bases at J, with 11 bases in the middle. Germline lookup yields CDR1 KGHSH and CDR2 LQKENI. There are 13 residues in the CDR3. The CDR3 DNA follows: TGTGCCAGCTCGAGGAGCCCGGACACTGAAGCTTTCTTT. Translation: CASSRSPDTEAFF.

V is TRBV28 and J is TRBJ1-1; D may be TRBD1 (6 bases). Trimming stripped 3 bases from V and 11 bases from J, with 10 bases between. Germline CDR1 and CDR2: MDHEN and SYDVKM. CDR3 length: 11 residues. This CDR3 is CASSFTGRAFF. The CDR3 DNA reads as TGTGCCAGCAGTTTTACAGGGAGGGCTTTCTTT. Together with reference TRBV28 and TRBJ1-1, the CDR3 gives the full variable domain: DVKVTQSSRYLVKRTGEKVFLECVQDMDHENMFWYRQDPGLGLRLIYFSYDVKMKEKGDIPEGYSVSREKKERFSLILESASTNQTSMYLCASSFTGRAFFGQGTRLTVV.

This clone was observed a few times. The V and J genes are TRBV7-9 and TRBJ1-1; D perhaps matches TRBD1 (5 bases). Germline values: CDR1 SEHNR, CDR2 FQNEAQ (reference sequence). There are 15 residues in the CDR3. Deletions cut 1 base from V and 4 bases from J, with 13 bases between. The CDR3 here is CASSLGVGRSTEAFF. CDR3 coding DNA: TGTGCCAGCAGCTTAGGGGTGGGGCGAAGCACTGAAGCTTTCTTT. Variable domain in full (rest from reference TRBV7-9 and TRBJ1-1): DTGVSQNPRHKITKRGQNVTFRCDPISEHNRLYWYRQTLGQGPEFLTYFQNEAQLEKSRLLSDRFSAERPKGSFSTLEIQRTEQGDSAMYLCASSLGVGRSTEAFFGQGTRLTVV.